One sample yielded the 2 T cell receptor beta chains listed below, sequenced in a study of identifying expanded T cells in peripheral blood. The protocol was immunoSEQ multiplex PCR, while the TCRdb copy is restricted to in-frame clones and leaves out a portion. The data hold about 90,000 clones, with 70% to 90% observed a single time. Sequencing was carried out using blood. These receptors came from a person between 18 and 75 years old in good health.

J is TRBJ1-2 and V is TRBV19; TRBD1 agrees at 9 bases. The CDR3 is 13 amino acids. Trimming at V came to 5 bases and at J to 8 bases, leaving 6 bases not matched to a gene. Germline V gene sequence: CDR1 LNHDA, CDR2 SQIVND (reference sequence). The CDR3 bases are TGTGCCAGTAGTCCGGACAGGGGATCAGGCTACACCTTC. Its protein is CASSPDRGSGYTF. Full variable domain (outside the CDR3, taken from reference TRBV19 and TRBJ1-2): DGGITQSPKYLFRKEGQNVTLSCEQNLNHDAMYWYRQDPGQGLRLIYYSQIVNDFQKGDIAEGYSVSREKKESFPLTVTSAQKNPTAFYLCASSPDRGSGYTFGSGTRLTVV.

V and J are TRBV7-9 and TRBJ1-1, with a tentative D call TRBD1 (5 bases). CDR1 and CDR2 (germline): SEHNR, FQNEAQ (reference sequence). V lost 1 base and J 2 bases, leaving 8 bases between the germline ends. The CDR3 has 14 residues. As DNA, the CDR3 is TGTGCCAGCAGCTTAGTAGGGGACAACACTGAAGCTTTCTTT. Protein: CASSLVGDNTEAFF.